Listed here are 14 T cell receptor beta chains from one sample, sequenced in a study of blood T cell repertoires in COVID-19. The assay was immunoSEQ multiplex PCR, and TCRdb's table has in-frame clones only and misses some. Of 200,000 to 300,000 clones listed, approximately 81% are singletons. Input material: peripheral blood. These receptors were collected from a man aged 60 to 69 with acute or convalescent COVID-19.

This sequence joins TRBV3-1 (or the pseudogene TRBV3-2) and TRBJ2-4; 7 bases are a match to TRBD2. CDR1 is LGHDT, CDR2 YNNKEL, per germline (reference sequence). J gave up 4 bases and V 1 base, and 4 bases lay outside the gene matches. The CDR3 extends over 15 amino acids. As DNA, the CDR3 is TGTGCCAGCAGCCAAGGGGGGGGACGGAAAAACATTCAGTACTTC. As protein: CASSQGGGRKNIQYF.

The gene calls are TRBV29-1 and TRBJ1-1, with D possibly being TRBD1 (5 bases). Between the trimmed V and J ends, which lost 4 bases and 10 bases, there was a span of 16 bases. Germline V CDR1 and CDR2: SQVTM, ANQGSEA. The CDR3 extends over 12 amino acids. The CDR3 loop reads CSVVAGHGTAFF. CDR3 nucleotides: TGCAGCGTTGTAGCGGGTCACGGGACAGCTTTCTTT. Filled out from reference TRBV29-1 and TRBJ1-1, the complete variable domain reads SAVISQKPSRDICQRGTSLTIQCQVDSQVTMMFWYRQQPGQSLTLIATANQGSEATYESGFVIDKFPISRPNLTFSTLTVSNMSPEDSSIYLCSVVAGHGTAFFGQGTRLTVV.

The J gene is TRBJ2-5, the V gene TRBV3-1 (or the pseudogene TRBV3-2), with TRBD2 matching 12 bases. This CDR3 spans 16 amino acids. From germline, CDR1 is LGHDT and CDR2 YNNKEL (reference sequence). The junction had 3 bases not matched to a gene; V was cut back by 4 bases and J by 0 bases. The CDR3 DNA reads as TGTGCCAGCAGCCGGACTAGCGGGATGTACCAAGAGACCCAGTACTTC. Encoded protein: CASSRTSGMYQETQYF.

This chain joins TRBV9 and TRBJ2-1; 7 positions agree with TRBD1. This CDR3 contains 14 residues. Germline V lookup: CDR1 SGDLS, CDR2 YYNGEE. J was trimmed by 2 bases and V by 7 bases; bases with no gene match: 6. CDR3 sequence: CASGRTGPYNEQFF. The DNA of the CDR3 is TGTGCCAGCGGTCGGACAGGACCCTACAATGAGCAGTTCTTC. Full variable domain (remainder filled in from reference TRBV9 and TRBJ2-1): DSGVTQTPKHLITATGQRVTLRCSPRSGDLSVYWYQQSLDQGLQFLIQYYNGEERAKGNILERFSAQQFPDLHSELNLSSLELGDSALYFCASGRTGPYNEQFFGPGTRLTVL.

The rearrangement links TRBV15 to TRBJ2-5; 7 bases agree with TRBD2. Germline assignment: CDR1 LNHNV and CDR2 YYDKDF (reference sequence). The CDR3 sequence is 17 residues long. V lost 4 bases, J lost 2 bases, and 13 bases stayed unmatched. The CDR3 DNA is TGTGCCACCAGCATGAGAGGTGGGGGGGTTTGGCAAGAGACCCAGTACTTC. It is translated as CATSMRGGGVWQETQYF. The complete variable domain, with remaining parts taken from reference TRBV15 and TRBJ2-5, reads DAMVIQNPRYQVTQFGKPVTLSCSQTLNHNVMYWYQQKSSQAPKLLFHYYDKDFNNEADTPDNFQSRRPNTSFCFLDIRSPGLGDTAMYLCATSMRGGGVWQETQYFGPGTRLLVL.

The CDR3 sequence is CASSYGGANTGELFF. The DNA for the CDR3 is TGTGCCAGCAGCTACGGGGGGGCGAACACCGGGGAGCTGTTTTTT. This chain connects TRBV4-2 to TRBJ2-2; 8 positions match TRBD2. The V and J ends lost 5 bases and 0 bases, in that order; junction bases with no gene match: 2. The CDR3 has 15 amino acids. Germline assignment: CDR1 LGHNA and CDR2 YNFKEQ.

J is TRBJ1-1 and V is TRBV5-6; TRBD1 might be the D (6 bases). V was cut by 0 bases and J by 0 bases, with 12 bases left in between. Germline CDR1 is SGHDT and CDR2 is YYEEEE. The CDR3 is 16 amino acids. The CDR3 sequence: CASSLEGGRMNTEAFF. In nucleotides, the CDR3 is TGTGCCAGCAGCTTGGAAGGGGGTCGGATGAACACTGAAGCTTTCTTT.

This clone was observed once. The gene calls are TRBV25-1 and TRBJ2-1; 11 nucleotides align to TRBD2. Per germline, CDR1 MGHDK and CDR2 SYGVNS. The CDR3 covers 16 residues. V dropped 5 bases and J dropped 10; count of bases not matched to a gene: 13. The CDR3 sequence is CASSFGLAGRGREQFF. In DNA, the CDR3 is TGTGCCAGCAGTTTCGGACTAGCGGGCCGAGGGAGGGAGCAGTTCTTC.

As for this clone: In the same sample, other DNA sequences code for this CDR3. This rearrangement joins TRBV5-1 to TRBJ2-7; D may be TRBD1 (6 bases). This CDR3 comprises 15 residues. Trimming cost V 4 bases and J 2 bases, with 16 bases left between them. Germline lookup yields CDR1 SGHRS and CDR2 YFSETQ. The CDR3 region is CASSPTGSRTYEQYF. In DNA form, the CDR3 reads TGCGCCAGCAGCCCCACAGGGTCTAGGACCTACGAGCAGTACTTC.

The gene calls are TRBV9 and TRBJ2-2, with 9 bases identical to TRBD1. With 4 bases clipped from V and 4 bases from J, the junction kept 11 bases outside the gene matches. This CDR3 contains 17 residues. CDR1 and CDR2 from the germline V gene are SGDLS and YYNGEE. CDR3 nucleotide sequence: TGTGCCAGCAGCCAAAACCGCGGGACAGGGTTCACCGGGGAGCTGTTTTTT. Its protein product is CASSQNRGTGFTGELFF.

This chain uses TRBV28 with TRBJ2-7; no clear D gene. The CDR3 totals 10 residues. Germline V lookup: CDR1 MDHEN, CDR2 SYDVKM. The germline V and J ends were trimmed by 10 bases and 4 bases, with 8 bases remaining between them. The CDR3 region has the DNA TGTGCCACCTCCCGTTACGAGCAGTACTTC. It codes for CATSRYEQYF.

The chain employs TRBV7-9 and TRBJ1-5; 10 bases are a match to TRBD1. The length of the CDR3 is 17 residues. The V segment lost 6 bases and the J segment 6 bases; nucleotides outside the gene matches: 14. The germline gives CDR1 SEHNR, CDR2 FQNEAQ (reference sequence). The CDR3 sequence: CASSHRLPGQGPQPQHF. In DNA, the CDR3 is TGTGCCAGCAGTCACAGACTCCCGGGACAGGGGCCTCAGCCCCAGCATTTT.

This chain uses TRBV6-1 with TRBJ2-5; 9 nucleotides agree with TRBD1. CDR1 MNHNS and CDR2 SASEGT come from the germline V gene. V dropped 4 bases and J dropped 2; count of bases not matched to a gene: 11. The CDR3 spans 17 residues. The CDR3 loop is CASSGSPTGGGQETQYF. CDR3 bases: TGTGCCAGCAGTGGGTCACCCACAGGGGGCGGGCAAGAGACCCAGTACTTC.

The rearrangement joins TRBV3-1 (or the pseudogene TRBV3-2) to TRBJ1-3; D remains unclear. The germline CDR1 and CDR2 sequences are LGHDT and YNNKEL (reference sequence). V lost 4 bases, J lost 0 bases, and 4 bases lay in between. The CDR3 has 13 residues. CDR3 residues: CASSLLSGNTIYF. As DNA, the CDR3 is TGTGCCAGCAGCCTACTCTCTGGAAACACCATATATTTT.